The rows below give T cell receptor beta chains drawn from one sample of a study of beta chain features in type 1 diabetes. The table came from immunoSEQ multiplex PCR; TCRdb's copy has only in-frame clones and leaves some out. The repertoire consists of 200,000 to 250,000 clones, with roughly 11% occurring once and the leading ten covering 1% to 1.5%. The sequencing sample was made of central memory CD4+ T cells from blood. The receptors shown here come from a man in his late teens or twenties in good health. CDR3s include the opening cysteine and the closing phenylalanine or tryptophan. D genes are given only for firm matches. Where a row states a size, it is once, few, many or the class of an expanded clone; other rows omit it.

>.|TRBJ2-7|.|TRBV7-2|15
CASSPRELSSYEQYF
TGTGCCAGCAGCCCTAGGGAGCTCAGCTCCTACGAGCAGTACTTC
>TRBD1|TRBJ1-5|.|TRBV7-9|17
CASSRGGGTVENQPQHF
TGTGCCAGCAGCAGAGGGGGAGGGACAGTCGAGAATCAGCCCCAGCATTTT
>.|TRBJ1-3|.|TRBV9|18
CASSVGSGGLSSGNTIYF
TGTGCCAGCAGCGTAGGGTCTGGGGGCTTGTCCTCTGGAAACACCATATATTTT
>.|TRBJ2-7|few|TRBV11-2|15
CASSYQAGSTYEQYF
TGTGCCAGCAGCTATCAGGCAGGGAGCACCTACGAGCAGTACTTC
>.|TRBJ2-3|few|TRBV27|13
CASSSRGSDTQYF
TGTGCCAGCAGTTCACGGGGCTCAGATACGCAGTATTTT
>TRBD1|TRBJ1-1|few|TRBV4-1|16
CASSQASTGGGTEAFF
TGCGCCAGCAGCCAGGCCTCGACAGGGGGCGGCACTGAAGCTTTCTTT
>.|TRBJ1-4|.|TRBV20-1|10
CSAGGQRLFF
TGCAGTGCTGGAGGACAGCGGCTGTTTTTT
>.|TRBJ2-5|few|TRBV5-1|14
CASSPGTSQETQYF
TGCGCCAGCAGCCCCGGGACTTCCCAAGAGACCCAGTACTTC
>.|TRBJ2-1|.|TRBV11-2|16
CASSISAGTNSNEQFF
TGTGCCAGCAGCATATCCGCCGGGACGAACTCAAATGAGCAGTTCTTC
>.|TRBJ2-6|many|TRBV9|17
CASSVDRVLPGANVLTF
TGTGCCAGCAGCGTAGACAGGGTCCTACCTGGGGCCAACGTCCTGACTTTC
>.|TRBJ2-1|few|TRBV9|17
CASSNPRGRESYNEQFF
TGTGCCAGCAGCAACCCACGGGGGCGGGAGAGCTACAATGAGCAGTTCTTC
>.|TRBJ1-2|.|TRBV7-6|15
CASSLVGRLGSGYTF
TGTGCCAGCAGCTTAGTTGGCAGGTTGGGAAGTGGCTACACCTTC
>TRBD2|TRBJ2-1|.|TRBV27|15
CASSNLAGGYNEQFF
TGTGCCAGCAGTAATCTAGCGGGAGGATACAATGAGCAGTTCTTC
>.|TRBJ2-1|few|TRBV5-1|13
CASSLAGVSEQFF
TGCGCCAGCAGCTTGGCCGGAGTTAGTGAGCAGTTCTTC
>.|TRBJ2-6|.|TRBV7-8|19
CASSLRGRGPASGANVLTF
TGTGCCAGCAGCTTAAGGGGGAGGGGGCCCGCCTCTGGGGCCAACGTCCTGACTTTC
>.|TRBJ1-4|.|TRBV25-1|13
CASTPSGSEKLFF
TGTGCCAGCACCCCGAGCGGGAGTGAAAAACTGTTTTTT
>.|TRBJ2-5|.|TRBV2|13
CASTGTGQETQYF
TGTGCCAGCACCGGGACGGGCCAAGAGACCCAGTACTTC
>TRBD1|TRBJ2-4|few|TRBV18|15
CASSPQGASKNIQYF
TGTGCCAGCTCACCGCAGGGGGCGAGCAAAAACATTCAGTACTTC
>.|TRBJ1-2|few|TRBV7-2|13
CASSFDVPYGYTF
TGTGCCAGCAGCTTCGACGTCCCCTATGGCTACACCTTC
>.|TRBJ2-5|.|TRBV9|15
CASSPRPAQDSTQYF
TGTGCCAGCAGCCCCCGCCCGGCCCAAGATTCCACCCAGTACTTC
>.|TRBJ1-2|few|TRBV7-8|14
CASSLAGLGYGYTF
TGTGCCAGCAGCTTAGCAGGGTTGGGCTATGGCTACACCTTC
>TRBD1|TRBJ2-5|.|TRBV27|15
CASSSTGIPQETQYF
TGTGCCAGCAGTTCGACAGGGATTCCCCAAGAGACCCAGTACTTC
>TRBD2|TRBJ2-1|.|TRBV2|12
CASSTSDNEQFF
TGTGCCAGCTCGACTAGCGACAATGAGCAGTTCTTC